This TCR beta chain was retrieved from a study of T cells after yellow fever vaccination. A universal primer site and UMIs were added as TCR cDNA was made by 5'RACE template switching. MiXCR was run by TCRdb on the 5' RACE reads, yielding one entry per CDR3 protein. The repertoire holds about 320,000 distinct CDR3 sequences, with about 11% as singletons. Remarks on this clonotype: Its target is not known.

V shed 1 base and J shed 3 bases, with 10 bases lying between them. This CDR3 has 14 residues. Germline CDR1 and CDR2: SGHTA and FQGNSA. Findings and caveats of the study: Peaking faster, on day 5 versus 15, the secondary response was nonetheless weaker.

The chain recombines TRBV7-2 with TRBJ2-7, with D unresolved. This receptor was identified in a man aged 18-30 years who received the YFV17D yellow fever vaccine. Sample: CD4+ T cells sorted from PBMCs, taken 45 days after the yellow fever booster vaccination. The CDR3 spells CASSLVPSSYEQYF. The DNA of the CDR3 is TGTGCCAGCAGCTTAGTTCCGAGTAGCTACGAGCAGTACTTC. Variable domain in full (rest from reference TRBV7-2 and TRBJ2-7): GAGVSQSPSNKVTEKGKDVELRCDPISGHTALYWYRQSLGQGLEFLIYFQGNSAPDKSGLPSDRFSAERTGGSVSTLTIQRTQQEDSAVYLCASSLVPSSYEQYFGPGTRLTVT.